The clone carrying this TCR beta chain was observed a single time. The CDR3 loop spans 13 amino acids. Germline lookup yields CDR1 MDHEN and CDR2 SYDVKM. The V and J ends lost 7 bases and 11 bases respectively, with 20 bases between them. The source of the sample is a study of blood T cell repertoires in COVID-19. The data were produced by immunoSEQ multiplex PCR, yet TCRdb's version contains in-frame clones alone and is incomplete. The profile shows about 150,000 clones, about 88% of them singletons. The gene calls are TRBV28 and TRBJ1-1; D may be TRBD1 (5 bases). The clonotype was recovered from a woman aged 70 to 79 with acute or convalescent COVID-19. What was sequenced was peripheral blood. The CDR3 loop reads CASTLEWGGEAFF. The CDR3 DNA follows: TGTGCCAGCACCTTAGAATGGGGGGGTGAGGCTTTCTTT. The full variable domain, completed using reference TRBV28 and TRBJ1-1, is DVKVTQSSRYLVKRTGEKVFLECVQDMDHENMFWYRQDPGLGLRLIYFSYDVKMKEKGDIPEGYSVSREKKERFSLILESASTNQTSMYLCASTLEWGGEAFFGQGTRLTVV.